This T cell receptor (beta chain) was obtained from a study of patients and donors after allogeneic stem cell transplantation. From the RT-PCR reads, TCRdb called clonotypes with MiXCR, one entry per CDR3 protein. This repertoire shows 15,000 to 20,000 distinct CDR3 sequences, approximately 4.4% found once; its top ten account for 40%. This clonotype appeared many times. CDR3 size: 16 residues. Trimming shortened V by 6 bases and J by 4 bases, and 21 bases separated the two germline ends. Germline CDR1 and CDR2: SNHLY and FYNNEI. Sequencing input: blood, either unsorted or a sorted T cell fraction (not recorded which). The chain joins TRBV2 to TRBJ2-5; maybe TRBD2 (5 bases). The origin of this receptor is a human donor who was either an allogeneic HSCT recipient or a stem cell or donor lymphocyte infusion donor (not recorded which). It is not recorded whose cells these are; they may come from a transplant donor. The CDR3 DNA sequence: TGTGCCAGCAGCGCCCACGGTTCTCCAGAGGGAGAGACCCAGTACTTC. This gives the protein CASSAHGSPEGETQYF.